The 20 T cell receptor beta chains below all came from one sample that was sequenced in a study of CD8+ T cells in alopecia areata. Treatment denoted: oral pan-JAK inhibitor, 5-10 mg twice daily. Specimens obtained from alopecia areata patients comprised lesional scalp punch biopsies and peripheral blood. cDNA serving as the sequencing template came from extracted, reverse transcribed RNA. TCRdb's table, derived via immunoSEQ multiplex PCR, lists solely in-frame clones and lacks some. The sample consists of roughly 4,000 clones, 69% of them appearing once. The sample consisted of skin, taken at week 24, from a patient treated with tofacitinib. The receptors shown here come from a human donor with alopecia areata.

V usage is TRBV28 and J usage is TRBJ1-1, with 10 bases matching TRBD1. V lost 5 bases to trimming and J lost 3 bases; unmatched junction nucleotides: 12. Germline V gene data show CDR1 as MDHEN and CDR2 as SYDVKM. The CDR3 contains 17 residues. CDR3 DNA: TGTGCCAGCAGTATCGAACCGGGACAGGGGTGGGACACTGAAGCTTTCTTT. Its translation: CASSIEPGQGWDTEAFF.

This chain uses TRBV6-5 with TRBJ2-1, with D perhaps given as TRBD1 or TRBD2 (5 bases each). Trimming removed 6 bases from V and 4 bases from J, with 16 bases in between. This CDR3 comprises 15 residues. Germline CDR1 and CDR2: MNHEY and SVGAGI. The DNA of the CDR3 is TGTGCCAGCAGGAGGGGCGTCAGGCCTTACAATGAGCAGTTCTTC. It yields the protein CASRRGVRPYNEQFF.

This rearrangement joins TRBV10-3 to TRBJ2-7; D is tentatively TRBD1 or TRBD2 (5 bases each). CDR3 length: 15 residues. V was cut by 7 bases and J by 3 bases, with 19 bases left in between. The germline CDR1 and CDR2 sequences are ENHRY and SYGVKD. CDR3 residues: CAINPDSSGSYEQYF. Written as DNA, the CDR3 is TGTGCCATCAACCCAGACAGTTCGGGGAGCTACGAGCAGTACTTC.

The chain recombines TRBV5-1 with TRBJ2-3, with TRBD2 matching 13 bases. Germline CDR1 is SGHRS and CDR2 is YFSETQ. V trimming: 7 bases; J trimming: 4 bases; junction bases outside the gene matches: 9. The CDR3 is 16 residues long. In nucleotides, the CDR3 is TGCGCCAGCCGGGGGGTCGGGACTAGCGGGGCAGATACGCAGTATTTT. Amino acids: CASRGVGTSGADTQYF.

This CDR3 is CASSPREETQYF. The CDR3 DNA reads as TGTGCCAGCAGCCCCCGGGAGGAGACCCAGTACTTC. The chain links TRBV7-2 to TRBJ2-5, with a tentative D call TRBD2 (6 bases). The CDR3 length is 12 residues. Between the trimmed V and J ends, which lost 5 bases and 5 bases, there was a span of 9 bases. CDR1 SGHTA and CDR2 FQGNSA come from the germline V gene.

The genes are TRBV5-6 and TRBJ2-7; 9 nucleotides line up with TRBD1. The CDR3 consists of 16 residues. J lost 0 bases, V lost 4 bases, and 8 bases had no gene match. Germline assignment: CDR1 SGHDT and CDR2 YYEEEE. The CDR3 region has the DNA TGTGCCAGCAGCGGTGACAGGGGGTTTACCTCCTACGAGCAGTACTTC. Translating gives CASSGDRGFTSYEQYF.

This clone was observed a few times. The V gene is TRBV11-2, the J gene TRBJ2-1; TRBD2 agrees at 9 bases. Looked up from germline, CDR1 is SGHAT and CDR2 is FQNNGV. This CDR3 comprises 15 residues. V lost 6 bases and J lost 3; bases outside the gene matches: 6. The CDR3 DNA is TGTGCCAGCAGACTAAGCGGGGGGATCTACAATGAGCAGTTCTTC. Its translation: CASRLSGGIYNEQFF.

The CDR3 loop is CSATTGDEQYF. DNA for the CDR3: TGCAGTGCTACCACAGGGGACGAGCAGTACTTC. The chain is built from TRBV20-1 and TRBJ2-7, with 7 bases matching TRBD1. CDR1 is DFQATT and CDR2 is SNEGSKA in the germline V gene (reference sequence). After removal of 4 bases from V and 5 bases from J, the junction contained 2 bases not matched to a gene. This CDR3 is 11 amino acids long.

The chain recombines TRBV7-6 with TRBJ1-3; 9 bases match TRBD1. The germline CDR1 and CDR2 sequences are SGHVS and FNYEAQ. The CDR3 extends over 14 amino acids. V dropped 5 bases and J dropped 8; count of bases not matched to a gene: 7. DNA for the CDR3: TGTGCCAGCAGCGAGGGGACAGGGCGAGACACCATATATTTT. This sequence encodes CASSEGTGRDTIYF.

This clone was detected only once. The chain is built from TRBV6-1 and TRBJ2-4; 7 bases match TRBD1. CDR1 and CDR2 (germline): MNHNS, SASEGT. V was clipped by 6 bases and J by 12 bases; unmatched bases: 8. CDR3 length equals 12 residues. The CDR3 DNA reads TGTGCCAGCAGCGGGGACAGTTCGGGTCAGTACTTC. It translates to CASSGDSSGQYF.

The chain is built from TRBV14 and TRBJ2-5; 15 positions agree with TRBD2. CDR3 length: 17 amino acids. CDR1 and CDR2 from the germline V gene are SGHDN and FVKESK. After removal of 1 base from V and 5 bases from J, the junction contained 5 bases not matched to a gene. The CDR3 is CASSQGTSGRAGETQYF. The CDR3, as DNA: TGTGCCAGCAGCCAAGGGACTAGCGGGAGGGCCGGGGAGACCCAGTACTTC.

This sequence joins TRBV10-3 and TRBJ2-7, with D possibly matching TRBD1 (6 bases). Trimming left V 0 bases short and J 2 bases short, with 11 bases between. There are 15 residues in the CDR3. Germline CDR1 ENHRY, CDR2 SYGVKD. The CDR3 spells CAISESRQVTYEQYF. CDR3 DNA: TGTGCCATCAGTGAGTCAAGACAGGTCACCTACGAGCAGTACTTC.

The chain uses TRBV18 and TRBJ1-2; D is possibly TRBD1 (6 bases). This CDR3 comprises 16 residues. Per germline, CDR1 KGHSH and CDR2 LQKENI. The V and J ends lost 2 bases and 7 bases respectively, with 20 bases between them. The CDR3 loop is CASSPEFNRAYLGYTF. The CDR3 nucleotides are TGTGCCAGCTCACCAGAGTTTAACAGGGCATATCTTGGCTACACCTTC.

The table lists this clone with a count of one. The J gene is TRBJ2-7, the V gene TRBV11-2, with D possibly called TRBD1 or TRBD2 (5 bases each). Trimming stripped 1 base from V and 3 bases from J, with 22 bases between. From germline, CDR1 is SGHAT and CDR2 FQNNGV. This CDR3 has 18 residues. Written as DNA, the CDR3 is TGTGCCAGCAGCTTAGGGATGGGAGACAGTCGTTTATACTACGAGCAGTACTTC. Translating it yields CASSLGMGDSRLYYEQYF.

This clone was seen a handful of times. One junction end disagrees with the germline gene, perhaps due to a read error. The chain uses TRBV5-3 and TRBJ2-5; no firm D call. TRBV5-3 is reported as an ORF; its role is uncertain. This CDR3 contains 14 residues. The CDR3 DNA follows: TGTGCCAGCAGCTTGGAAAGGGCTCAAGAGACCCAGTACTTC. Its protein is CASSLERAQETQYF.

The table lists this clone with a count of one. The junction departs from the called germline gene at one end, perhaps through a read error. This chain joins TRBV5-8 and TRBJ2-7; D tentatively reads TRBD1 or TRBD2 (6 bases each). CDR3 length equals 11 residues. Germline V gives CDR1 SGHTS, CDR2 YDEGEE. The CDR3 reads CASSLGGGLAF. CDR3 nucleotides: TGTGCCAGCAGCTTGGGAGGGGGGCTCGCATTC.

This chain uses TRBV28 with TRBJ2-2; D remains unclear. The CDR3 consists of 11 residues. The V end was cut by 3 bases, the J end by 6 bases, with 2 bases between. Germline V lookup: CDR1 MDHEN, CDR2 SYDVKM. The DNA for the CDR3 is TGTGCCAGCAGTTTCCCCGGGGAGCTGTTTTTT. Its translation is CASSFPGELFF.

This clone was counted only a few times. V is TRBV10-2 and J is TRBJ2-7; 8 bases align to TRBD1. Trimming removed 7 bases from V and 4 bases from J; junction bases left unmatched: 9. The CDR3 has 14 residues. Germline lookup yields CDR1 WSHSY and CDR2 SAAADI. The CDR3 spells CASKVPGGSYEQYF. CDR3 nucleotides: TGCGCCAGCAAGGTCCCAGGGGGCTCTTACGAGCAGTACTTC.

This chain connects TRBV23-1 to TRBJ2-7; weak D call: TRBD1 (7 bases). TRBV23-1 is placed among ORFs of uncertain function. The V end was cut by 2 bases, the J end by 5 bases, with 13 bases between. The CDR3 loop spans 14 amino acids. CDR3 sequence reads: CASSQVGGGHEQYF. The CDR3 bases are TGCGCCAGCAGTCAAGTCGGAGGGGGCCACGAGCAGTACTTC.

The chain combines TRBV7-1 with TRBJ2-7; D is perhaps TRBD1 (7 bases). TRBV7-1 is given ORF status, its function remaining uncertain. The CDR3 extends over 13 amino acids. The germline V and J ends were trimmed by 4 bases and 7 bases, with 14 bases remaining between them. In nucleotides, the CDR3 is TGTGCCAGCAGCTTAGACAGGGAGGATGAGCAGTACTTC. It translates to CASSLDREDEQYF.